This T cell receptor beta chain was retrieved from a study of blood T cell repertoires in COVID-19. Across the study: The United States, Italy and Spain provided the acute and convalescent COVID-19 samples. Sample material is recorded as cDNA or gDNA derived from T cells, B-cell-depleted T cells, or PBMCs.

As originally analysed: From reference gene primer amplification, estimates of nucleated cell counts were derived. Some clones are missing from TCRdb's copy, which holds only in-frame ones; the method was immunoSEQ multiplex PCR. Clone size and V and J calls were adopted from that table, with D and trimming inferred from the DNA. The table includes some 130,000 clones, more than 65% detected once. CDR3 length: 15 amino acids. The germline gives CDR1 SGHVS, CDR2 FQNEAQ. V shed 6 bases and J 8 bases; nucleotides not matched to a gene: 7. The chain is built from TRBV7-8 and TRBJ2-1; 13 nucleotides align to TRBD2. The sample was peripheral blood. The clonotype originates from a man aged 80 or over with acute or convalescent COVID-19. Here the CDR3 reads CASRSLAGGRDEQFF. The CDR3, as DNA: TGTGCCAGCAGATCACTAGCGGGGGGGCGGGATGAGCAGTTCTTC.